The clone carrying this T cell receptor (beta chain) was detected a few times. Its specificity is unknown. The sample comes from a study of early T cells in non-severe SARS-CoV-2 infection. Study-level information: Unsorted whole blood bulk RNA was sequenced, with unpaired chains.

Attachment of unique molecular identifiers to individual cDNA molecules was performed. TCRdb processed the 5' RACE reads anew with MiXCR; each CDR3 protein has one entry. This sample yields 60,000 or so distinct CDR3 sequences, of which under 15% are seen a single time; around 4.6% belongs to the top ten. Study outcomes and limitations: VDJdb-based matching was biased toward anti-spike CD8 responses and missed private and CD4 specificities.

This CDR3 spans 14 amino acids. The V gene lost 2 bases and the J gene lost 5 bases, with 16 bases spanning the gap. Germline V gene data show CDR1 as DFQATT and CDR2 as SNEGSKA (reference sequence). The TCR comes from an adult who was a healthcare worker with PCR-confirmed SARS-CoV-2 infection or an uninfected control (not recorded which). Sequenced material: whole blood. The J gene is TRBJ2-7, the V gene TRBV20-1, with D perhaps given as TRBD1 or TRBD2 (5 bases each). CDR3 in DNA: TGCAGTGCTAGATCCGAAGTGCAGGGAGACGAGCAGTACTTC. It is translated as CSARSEVQGDEQYF.